The following is a TCR beta chain sequence with its context. Its specificity is unknown. Clones were sequenced by immunoSEQ multiplex PCR, and TCRdb holds only the in-frame ones, with some missing. The top ten hold under 55% of the sample, which has approximately 4,900 clones, around 66% seen once. These data originate in a study of CD8 T cell repertoires and HIV-1 epitope variants. In the study overall: A roughly ten-day culture received IL-2, IL-7 and IL-15 on days 3 and 7. An uncultured baseline aliquot held 1M T cells.

The CDR3 contains 16 residues. With 6 bases clipped from V and 3 bases from J, the junction kept 8 bases outside the gene matches. Germline CDR1 WSHSY, CDR2 SAAADI. The TCR comes from a male donor with HIV. Source material: cultured CD8+ T cells derived from PBMCs. The chain recombines TRBV10-2 with TRBJ2-2, with 9 bases that match TRBD2. The CDR3 DNA is TGCGCCAGCAGAGGAATAGCGGGAGAACACACCGGGGAGCTGTTTTTT. Its translation: CASRGIAGEHTGELFF.